The clone carrying this T cell receptor beta chain was counted between two and nine times. What it recognizes is unknown. Since all of the isolated RNA was reverse transcribed, expressed TCRB transcripts were what got sequenced. Method: immunoSEQ multiplex PCR; TCRdb's copy keeps in-frame clones and lacks some. The table lists fewer than 350,000 clones, around 20% of them singletons. The source of the sample is a study of beta chain features in type 1 diabetes. Study-level results: For cells with high TCR expression, cDNA sequencing could yield over-representation.

Every donor provided one heparinised blood draw, which averaged approximately 100 mL. The sequence came from a woman between 18 and 30 years old in good health. Sequencing was done on a sample of naive CD4+ T cells from blood.

CDR3 residues: CASSPGTDGGYTF. The CDR3 DNA is TGCGCCAGCAGCCCAGGGACTGACGGCGGCTACACCTTC. V usage is TRBV5-1 and J usage is TRBJ1-2; tentatively, D is TRBD1 (5 bases). V was trimmed by 4 bases and J by 8 bases, leaving 15 bases between them. In germline, CDR1 is SGHRS, CDR2 YFSETQ. The CDR3 is 13 amino acids.